This TCR beta chain was retrieved from a study of blood T cell repertoires in COVID-19. Data came from immunoSEQ multiplex PCR; TCRdb stores just in-frame clones and leaves some out. The table includes 100,000 to 150,000 clones, about 89% detected once. CDR1 is MNHEY and CDR2 is SVGEGT in the germline V gene. Trimming pared 6 bases from V and 10 bases from J, leaving 16 bases between. The CDR3 is made up of 14 amino acids. This clone has a handful of counts. The sample comprised peripheral blood. This receptor was taken from a man aged 55 to 69 with COVID-19, enrolled during active disease. The V and J genes are TRBV6-2 or TRBV6-3 and TRBJ1-6; the D is unclear. The CDR3 nucleotides are TGTGCCAGCAGCCCTGGCAGTCCAGCGTCACCCCTCCACTTT. This encodes CASSPGSPASPLHF.